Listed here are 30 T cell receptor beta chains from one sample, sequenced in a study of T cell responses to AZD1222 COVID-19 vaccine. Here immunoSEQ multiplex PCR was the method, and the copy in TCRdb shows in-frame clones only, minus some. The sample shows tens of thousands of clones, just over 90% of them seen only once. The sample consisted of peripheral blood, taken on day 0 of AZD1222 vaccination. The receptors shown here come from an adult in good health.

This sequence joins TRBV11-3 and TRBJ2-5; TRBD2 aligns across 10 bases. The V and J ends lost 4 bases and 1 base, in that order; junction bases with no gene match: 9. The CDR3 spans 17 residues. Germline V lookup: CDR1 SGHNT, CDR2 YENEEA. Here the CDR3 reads CASSSPFPSGGQETQYF. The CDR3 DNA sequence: TGTGCCAGCAGCTCACCCTTCCCTAGCGGGGGCCAAGAGACCCAGTACTTC.

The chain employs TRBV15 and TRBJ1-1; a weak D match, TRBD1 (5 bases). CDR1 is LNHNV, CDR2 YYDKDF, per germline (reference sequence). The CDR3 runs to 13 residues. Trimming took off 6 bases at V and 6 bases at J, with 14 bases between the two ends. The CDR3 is CATRPLGGSEAFF. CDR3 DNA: TGTGCCACCAGGCCCCTGGGGGGATCTGAAGCTTTCTTT. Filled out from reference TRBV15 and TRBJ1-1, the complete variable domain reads DAMVIQNPRYQVTQFGKPVTLSCSQTLNHNVMYWYQQKSSQAPKLLFHYYDKDFNNEADTPDNFQSRRPNTSFCFLDIRSPGLGDTAMYLCATRPLGGSEAFFGQGTRLTVV.

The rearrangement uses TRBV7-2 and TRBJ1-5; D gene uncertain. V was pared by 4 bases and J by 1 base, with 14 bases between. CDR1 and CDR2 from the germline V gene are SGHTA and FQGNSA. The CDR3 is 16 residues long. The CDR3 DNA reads TGTGCCAGCAGCTCTCTGTCCCAAGTAAGCAATCAGCCCCAGCATTTT. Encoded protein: CASSSLSQVSNQPQHF. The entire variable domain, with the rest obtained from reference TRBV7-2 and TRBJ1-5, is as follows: GAGVSQSPSNKVTEKGKDVELRCDPISGHTALYWYRQSLGQGLEFLIYFQGNSAPDKSGLPSDRFSAERTGGSVSTLTIQRTQQEDSAVYLCASSSLSQVSNQPQHFGDGTRLSIL.

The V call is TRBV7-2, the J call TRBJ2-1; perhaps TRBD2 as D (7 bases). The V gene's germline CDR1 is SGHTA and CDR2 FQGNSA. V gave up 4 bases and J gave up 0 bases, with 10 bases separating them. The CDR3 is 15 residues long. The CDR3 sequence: CASSSGGTSYNEQFF. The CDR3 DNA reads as TGTGCCAGCAGCTCGGGGGGCACCTCCTACAATGAGCAGTTCTTC. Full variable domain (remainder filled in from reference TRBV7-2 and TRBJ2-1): GAGVSQSPSNKVTEKGKDVELRCDPISGHTALYWYRQSLGQGLEFLIYFQGNSAPDKSGLPSDRFSAERTGGSVSTLTIQRTQQEDSAVYLCASSSGGTSYNEQFFGPGTRLTVL.

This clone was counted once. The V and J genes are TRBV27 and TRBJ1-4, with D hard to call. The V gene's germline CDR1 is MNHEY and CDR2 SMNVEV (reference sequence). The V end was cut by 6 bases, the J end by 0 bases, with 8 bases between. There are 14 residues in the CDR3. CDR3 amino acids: CASRGFATNEKLFF. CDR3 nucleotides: TGTGCCAGCAGGGGGTTTGCAACTAATGAAAAACTGTTTTTT.

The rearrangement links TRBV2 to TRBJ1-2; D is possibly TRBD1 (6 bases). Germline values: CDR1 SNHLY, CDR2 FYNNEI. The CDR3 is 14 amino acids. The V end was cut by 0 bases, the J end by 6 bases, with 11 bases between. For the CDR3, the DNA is TGTGCCAGCAGTGAAGCGAGGGCAGGGGATGGCTACACCTTC. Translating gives CASSEARAGDGYTF.

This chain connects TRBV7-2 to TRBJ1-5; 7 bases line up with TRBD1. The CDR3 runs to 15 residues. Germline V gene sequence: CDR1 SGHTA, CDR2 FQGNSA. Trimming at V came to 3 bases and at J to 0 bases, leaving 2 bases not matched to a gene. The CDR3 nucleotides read TGTGCCAGCAGCTTCGACAGGGCTAGCAATCAGCCCCAGCATTTT. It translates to CASSFDRASNQPQHF.

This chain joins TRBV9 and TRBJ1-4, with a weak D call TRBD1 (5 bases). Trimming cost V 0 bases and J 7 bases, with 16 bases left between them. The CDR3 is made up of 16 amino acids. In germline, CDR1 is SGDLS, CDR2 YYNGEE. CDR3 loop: CASSVGYGGRGEKLFF. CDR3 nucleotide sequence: TGTGCCAGCAGCGTAGGGTATGGGGGGAGAGGTGAAAAACTGTTTTTT.

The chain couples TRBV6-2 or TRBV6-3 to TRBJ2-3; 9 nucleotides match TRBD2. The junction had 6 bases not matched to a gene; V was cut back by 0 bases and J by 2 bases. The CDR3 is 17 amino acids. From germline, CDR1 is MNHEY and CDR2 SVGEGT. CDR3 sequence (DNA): TGTGCCAGCAGTTACTCAGGAGCGGGGGGTATCACAGATACGCAGTATTTT. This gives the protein CASSYSGAGGITDTQYF.

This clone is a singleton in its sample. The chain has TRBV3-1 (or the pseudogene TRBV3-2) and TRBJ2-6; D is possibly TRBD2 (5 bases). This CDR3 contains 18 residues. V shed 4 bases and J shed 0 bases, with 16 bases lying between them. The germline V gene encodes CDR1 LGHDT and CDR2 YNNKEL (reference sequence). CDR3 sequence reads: CASSLTIRGYSGANVLTF. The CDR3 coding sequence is TGTGCCAGCAGCCTTACAATACGAGGGTACTCTGGGGCCAACGTCCTGACTTTC.

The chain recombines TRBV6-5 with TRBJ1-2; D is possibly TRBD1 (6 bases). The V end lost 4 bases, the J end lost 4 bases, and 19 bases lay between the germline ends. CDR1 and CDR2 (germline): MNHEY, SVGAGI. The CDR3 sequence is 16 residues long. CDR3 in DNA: TGTGCCAGCAGTTCCCCGGGTACGGGAGGGGGCTATGGCTACACCTTC. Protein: CASSSPGTGGGYGYTF.

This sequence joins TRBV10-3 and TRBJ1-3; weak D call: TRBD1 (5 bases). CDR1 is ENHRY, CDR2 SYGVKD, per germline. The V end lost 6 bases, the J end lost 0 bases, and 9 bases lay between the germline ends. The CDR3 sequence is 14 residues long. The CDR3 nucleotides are TGTGCCATCAGCCGACAGACCTCTGGAAACACCATATATTTT. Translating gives CAISRQTSGNTIYF.

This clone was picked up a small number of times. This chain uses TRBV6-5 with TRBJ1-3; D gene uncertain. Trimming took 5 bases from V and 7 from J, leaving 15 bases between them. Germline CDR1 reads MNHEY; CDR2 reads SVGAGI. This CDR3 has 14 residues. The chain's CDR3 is CASSIRRFANTIYF. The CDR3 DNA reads TGTGCCAGCAGTATCAGAAGGTTCGCCAACACCATATATTTT.

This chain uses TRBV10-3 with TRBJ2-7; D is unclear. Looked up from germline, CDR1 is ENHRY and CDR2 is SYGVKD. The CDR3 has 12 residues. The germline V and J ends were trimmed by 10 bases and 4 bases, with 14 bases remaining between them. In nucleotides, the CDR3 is TGTGCCACCGTTGGGGTCGAGTACGAGCAGTACTTC. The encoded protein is CATVGVEYEQYF.

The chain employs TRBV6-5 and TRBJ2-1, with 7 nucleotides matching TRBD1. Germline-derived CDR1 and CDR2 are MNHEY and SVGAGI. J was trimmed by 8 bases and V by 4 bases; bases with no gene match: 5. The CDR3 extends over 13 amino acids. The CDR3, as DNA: TGTGCCAGCAGTTCAGGGGGTCGTGATGAGCAGTTCTTC. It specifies CASSSGGRDEQFF.

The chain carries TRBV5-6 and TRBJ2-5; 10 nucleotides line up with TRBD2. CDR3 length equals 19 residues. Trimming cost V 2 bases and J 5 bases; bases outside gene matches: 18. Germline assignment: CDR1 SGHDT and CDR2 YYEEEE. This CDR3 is CASSLLLWLTSGPGETQYF. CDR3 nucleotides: TGTGCCAGCAGCTTACTACTGTGGCTGACTAGCGGGCCAGGGGAGACCCAGTACTTC. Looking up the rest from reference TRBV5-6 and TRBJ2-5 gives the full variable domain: DAGVTQSPTHLIKTRGQQVTLRCSPKSGHDTVSWYQQALGQGPQFIFQYYEEEERQRGNFPDRFSGHQFPNYSSELNVNALLLGDSALYLCASSLLLWLTSGPGETQYFGPGTRLLVL.

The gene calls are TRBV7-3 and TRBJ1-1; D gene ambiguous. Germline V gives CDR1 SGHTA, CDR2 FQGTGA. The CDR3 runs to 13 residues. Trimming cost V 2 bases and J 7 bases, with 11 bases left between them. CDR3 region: CASSLGSFNEAFF. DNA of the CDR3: TGTGCCAGCAGCTTAGGCAGCTTTAATGAAGCTTTCTTT.

This chain's CDR3 is CASSYGQGSYGYTF. As DNA, the CDR3 is TGTGCCAGCAGTTACGGACAGGGGTCCTATGGCTACACCTTC. The chain has TRBV6-5 and TRBJ1-2; 9 bases match TRBD1. V shed 2 bases and J 4 bases; nucleotides not matched to a gene: 2. Germline V gene data show CDR1 as MNHEY and CDR2 as SVGAGI. There are 14 residues in the CDR3.

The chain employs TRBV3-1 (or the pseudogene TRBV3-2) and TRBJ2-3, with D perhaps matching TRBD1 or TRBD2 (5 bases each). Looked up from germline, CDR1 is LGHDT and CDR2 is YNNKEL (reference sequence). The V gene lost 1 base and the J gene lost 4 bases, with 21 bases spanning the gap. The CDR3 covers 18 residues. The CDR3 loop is CASSQGAAGRGIADTQYF. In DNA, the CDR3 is TGTGCCAGCAGCCAAGGGGCGGCAGGGCGAGGGATTGCAGATACGCAGTATTTT.

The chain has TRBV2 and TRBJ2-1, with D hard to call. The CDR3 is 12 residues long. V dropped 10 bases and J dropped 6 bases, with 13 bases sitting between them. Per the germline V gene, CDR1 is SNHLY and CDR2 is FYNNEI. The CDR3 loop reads CAIIRPLNEQFF. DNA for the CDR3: TGTGCCATCATTAGACCCCTCAATGAGCAGTTCTTC.

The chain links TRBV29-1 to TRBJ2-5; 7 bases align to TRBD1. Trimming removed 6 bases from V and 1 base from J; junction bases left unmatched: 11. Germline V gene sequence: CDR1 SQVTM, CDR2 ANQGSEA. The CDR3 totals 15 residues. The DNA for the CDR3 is TGCAGCGTCGTTATGGGGACAGATACCCAAGAGACCCAGTACTTC. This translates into CSVVMGTDTQETQYF.

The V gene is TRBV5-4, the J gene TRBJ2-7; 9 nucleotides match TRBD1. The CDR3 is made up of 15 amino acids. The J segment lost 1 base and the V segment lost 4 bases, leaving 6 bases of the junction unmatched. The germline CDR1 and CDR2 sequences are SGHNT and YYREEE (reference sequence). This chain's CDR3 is CASSNRDRVSYEQYF. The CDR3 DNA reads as TGTGCCAGCAGCAACCGGGACAGGGTTTCCTACGAGCAGTACTTC.

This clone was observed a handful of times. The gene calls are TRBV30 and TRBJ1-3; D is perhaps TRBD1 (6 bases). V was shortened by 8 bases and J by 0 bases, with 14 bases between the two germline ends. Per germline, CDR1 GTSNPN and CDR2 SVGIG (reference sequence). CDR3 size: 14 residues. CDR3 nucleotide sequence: TGTGCCGGGGGGGGCATAAACTCTGGAAACACCATATATTTT. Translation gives CAGGGINSGNTIYF.

The CDR3 here is CASSEKGSGNTIYF. The CDR3 bases are TGTGCCAGCAGTGAAAAGGGCTCTGGAAACACCATATATTTT. The J gene is TRBJ1-3, the V gene TRBV6-1; the D is unclear. V was cut by 2 bases and J by 0 bases, with 5 bases left in between. The CDR3 totals 14 residues. Per the germline V gene, CDR1 is MNHNS and CDR2 is SASEGT.

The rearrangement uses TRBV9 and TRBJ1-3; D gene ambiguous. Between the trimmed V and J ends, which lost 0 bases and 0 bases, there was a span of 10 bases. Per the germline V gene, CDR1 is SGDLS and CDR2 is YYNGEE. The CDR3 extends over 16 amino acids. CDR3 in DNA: TGTGCCAGCAGCGTAGATAACGGGGACTCTGGAAACACCATATATTTT. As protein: CASSVDNGDSGNTIYF. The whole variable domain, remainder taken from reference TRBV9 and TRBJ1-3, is DSGVTQTPKHLITATGQRVTLRCSPRSGDLSVYWYQQSLDQGLQFLIQYYNGEERAKGNILERFSAQQFPDLHSELNLSSLELGDSALYFCASSVDNGDSGNTIYFGEGSWLTVV.

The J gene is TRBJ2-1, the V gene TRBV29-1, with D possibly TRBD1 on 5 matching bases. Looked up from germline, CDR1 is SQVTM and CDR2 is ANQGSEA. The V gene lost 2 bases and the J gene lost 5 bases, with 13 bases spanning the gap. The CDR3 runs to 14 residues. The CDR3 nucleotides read TGCAGCGTTGAACAGGGTGTTTCCCACAATGAGCAGTTCTTC. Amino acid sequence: CSVEQGVSHNEQFF.

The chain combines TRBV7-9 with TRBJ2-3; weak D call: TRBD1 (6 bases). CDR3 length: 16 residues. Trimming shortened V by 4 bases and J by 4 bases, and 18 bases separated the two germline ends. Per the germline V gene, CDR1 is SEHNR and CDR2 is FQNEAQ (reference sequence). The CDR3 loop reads CASSWHLQGYPDTQYF. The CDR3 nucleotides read TGTGCCAGCAGCTGGCATTTACAGGGTTACCCAGATACGCAGTATTTT. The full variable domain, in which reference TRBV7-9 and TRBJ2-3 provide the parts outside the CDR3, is DTGVSQNPRHKITKRGQNVTFRCDPISEHNRLYWYRQTLGQGPEFLTYFQNEAQLEKSRLLSDRFSAERPKGSFSTLEIQRTEQGDSAMYLCASSWHLQGYPDTQYFGPGTRLTVL.

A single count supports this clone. The CDR3 DNA sequence: TGTGCCAGCAGCTTATGGGACACAAACAATGAGCAGTTCTTC. Amino acids: CASSLWDTNNEQFF. This rearrangement joins TRBV7-6 to TRBJ2-1, with D tentatively TRBD1 (6 bases). The CDR3 loop spans 14 amino acids. V was pared by 2 bases and J by 5 bases, with 10 bases between. CDR1 is SGHVS, CDR2 FNYEAQ, per germline.

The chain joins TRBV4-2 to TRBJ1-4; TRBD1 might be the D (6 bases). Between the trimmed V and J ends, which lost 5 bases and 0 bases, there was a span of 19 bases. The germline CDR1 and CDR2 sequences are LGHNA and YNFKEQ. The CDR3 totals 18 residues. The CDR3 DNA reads TGTGCCAGCAGCGAGACAGGCCAAACCGGCGCAACTAATGAAAAACTGTTTTTT. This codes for CASSETGQTGATNEKLFF.

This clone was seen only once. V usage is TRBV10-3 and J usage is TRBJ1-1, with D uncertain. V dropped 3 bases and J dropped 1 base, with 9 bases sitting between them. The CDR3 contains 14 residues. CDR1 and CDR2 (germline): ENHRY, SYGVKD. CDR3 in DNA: TGTGCCATCAGTGATCGTTTTGGGAACACTGAAGCTTTCTTT. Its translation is CAISDRFGNTEAFF.